One and the same sample provided the 21 T cell receptor beta chains below, sequenced in a study of cytomegalovirus exposure and HLA in healthy donors. Researchers ran the PCR with 60 Vbeta and 13 Jbeta primers. Sequenced by immunoSEQ multiplex PCR; TCRdb stores in-frame clones only, minus some. This sample has over 150,000 clones, with less than 85% found just once. Material: PBMCs. The receptors were sampled from a man aged 25 to 40 in good health and CMV-seropositive.

The V call is TRBV19, the J call TRBJ2-1, with 10 bases matching TRBD2. Trimming removed 6 bases from V and 0 bases from J; junction bases left unmatched: 2. The CDR3 runs 15 residues. Germline values: CDR1 LNHDA, CDR2 SQIVND (reference sequence). This CDR3 is CASRLAGSSYNEQFF. The CDR3 DNA follows: TGTGCCAGTAGACTAGCGGGGAGCTCCTACAATGAGCAGTTCTTC.

Comment on this clone: Other DNA sequences in the same sample also yield this CDR3. V and J are TRBV28 and TRBJ2-7; D is possibly TRBD2 (6 bases). The CDR3 has 15 residues. CDR1 and CDR2 (germline): MDHEN, SYDVKM. Trimming took 5 bases from V and 5 from J, leaving 19 bases between them. The CDR3 DNA reads TGTGCCAGCAGTCTAATTGGAGGGCCGGGGAACGAGCAGTACTTC. Its translation is CASSLIGGPGNEQYF.

The chain joins TRBV4-2 to TRBJ1-3; a possible D gene is TRBD1 (6 bases). The CDR3 sequence is 15 residues long. Germline assignment: CDR1 LGHNA and CDR2 YNFKEQ. V shed 0 bases and J shed 2 bases, with 8 bases lying between them. This chain's CDR3 is CASSQEGTTGNTIYF. The CDR3 nucleotides are TGTGCCAGCAGCCAAGAAGGGACAACTGGAAACACCATATATTTT.

The CDR3 sequence is CAISSTSNRVTYEQYF. CDR3 sequence (DNA): TGTGCCATCAGCTCTACTTCGAACAGGGTTACCTACGAGCAGTACTTC. The chain links TRBV10-3 to TRBJ2-7; a weak D match, TRBD1 (6 bases). Trimming left V 6 bases short and J 2 bases short, with 20 bases between. The germline gives CDR1 ENHRY, CDR2 SYGVKD. The CDR3 totals 16 residues.

CDR3 nucleotide sequence: TGTGCCAGTAGTAAGGCCGGACGGGAACCCCAGCATTTT. Protein: CASSKAGREPQHF. The chain is built from TRBV19 and TRBJ1-5; D gene unclear. Looked up from germline, CDR1 is LNHDA and CDR2 is SQIVND (reference sequence). This CDR3 comprises 13 residues. Trimming took 4 bases from V and 10 from J, leaving 14 bases between them.

This clone appeared a few times. V is TRBV11-2 and J is TRBJ1-1; no firm D call. CDR3 length equals 13 residues. The V gene lost 1 base and the J gene lost 8 bases, with 11 bases spanning the gap. Germline V lookup: CDR1 SGHAT, CDR2 FQNNGV. This CDR3 reads CASSLVVSNEAFF. In nucleotides, the CDR3 is TGTGCCAGCAGCTTAGTTGTCAGTAACGAAGCTTTCTTT.

About this clone: One end of the junction does not line up with germline, which may come from a read error. This chain connects TRBV7-9 to TRBJ2-7; the D gene is possibly TRBD2 (6 bases). This CDR3 comprises 17 residues. Germline V CDR1 and CDR2: SEHNR, FQNEAQ (reference sequence). The CDR3 protein is CSSSLDTRRPEGYEQYF. The CDR3 DNA is TGTTCCAGCAGCTTAGACACCAGGAGACCGGAGGGTTACGAGCAGTACTTC.

V gene TRBV6-1 combines with J gene TRBJ2-7; D is perhaps TRBD1 (6 bases). This CDR3 is built from 13 residues. Trimming removed 7 bases from V and 3 bases from J, with 13 bases in between. The germline V gene encodes CDR1 MNHNS and CDR2 SASEGT. The CDR3, as DNA: TGTGCCAGCAAAGGAGGACAGATCTACGAGCAGTACTTC. Its protein is CASKGGQIYEQYF.

J is TRBJ2-7 and V is TRBV28; possible D gene TRBD1, 6 bases. Between the trimmed V and J ends, which lost 6 bases and 4 bases, there was a span of 13 bases. The CDR3 covers 13 residues. Germline V CDR1 and CDR2: MDHEN, SYDVKM. The CDR3 DNA sequence: TGTGCCAGCAGATCCCCTACAGGGTACGAGCAGTACTTC. It encodes CASRSPTGYEQYF.

V is TRBV6-6 and J is TRBJ1-2, with 10 positions matching TRBD1. Losses at the gene ends were 4 bases for V and 8 bases for J; bases not matched to a gene: 4. Germline V gene sequence: CDR1 MNHNY, CDR2 SVGAGI (reference sequence). The CDR3 is 13 amino acids. The CDR3 sequence is CASSSGTGVGYTF. CDR3 coding DNA: TGTGCCAGCAGTTCCGGGACAGGGGTCGGCTACACCTTC.

The chain links TRBV27 to TRBJ2-1, with TRBD2 identical over 12 bases. V shed 5 bases and J 9 bases; nucleotides not matched to a gene: 14. CDR3 length equals 17 residues. The germline V gene has CDR1 MNHEY and CDR2 SMNVEV (reference sequence). CDR3 in amino acids: CASSPMTSGSRRGEQFF. CDR3 nucleotides: TGTGCCAGCAGTCCAATGACTAGCGGGAGTCGAAGGGGTGAGCAGTTCTTC.

The rearrangement joins TRBV30 to TRBJ2-1, with 7 bases identical to TRBD2. J was trimmed by 2 bases and V by 3 bases; bases with no gene match: 7. Germline CDR1 and CDR2: GTSNPN and SVGIG (reference sequence). The CDR3 runs 15 residues. This CDR3 reads CAWRAGLLTYNEQFF. For the CDR3, the DNA is TGTGCCTGGAGAGCGGGGTTACTTACCTACAATGAGCAGTTCTTC.

This rearrangement joins TRBV5-1 to TRBJ2-2; the match to TRBD2 covers 9 bases. Looked up from germline, CDR1 is SGHRS and CDR2 is YFSETQ. The CDR3 is 18 residues long. V was clipped by 4 bases and J by 1 base; unmatched bases: 11. The CDR3 coding sequence is TGCGCCAGCAGCCCGGGTAGCGGGGGCCCTATGAACACCGGGGAGCTGTTTTTT. This gives the protein CASSPGSGGPMNTGELFF.

The J gene is TRBJ2-7, the V gene TRBV28; 11 positions match TRBD2. With V trimmed by 5 bases and J by 3 bases, 3 bases remained unmatched. Germline V gene sequence: CDR1 MDHEN, CDR2 SYDVKM. The CDR3 is 14 residues long. Here the CDR3 DNA reads TGTGCCAGCAGTGCCGGGACTAGCGGCTACGAGCAGTACTTC. The encoded protein is CASSAGTSGYEQYF.

V usage is TRBV4-3 and J usage is TRBJ1-5, with 9 nucleotides matching TRBD1. The trim removed 0 bases at V and 4 bases at J, leaving 7 bases unmatched. Looked up from germline, CDR1 is LGHNA and CDR2 is YSLEER. The CDR3 contains 17 residues. The CDR3: CASSQDPWTGANQPQHF. The DNA of the CDR3 is TGCGCCAGCAGCCAAGATCCCTGGACAGGGGCTAATCAGCCCCAGCATTTT.

The chain has TRBV6-6 and TRBJ1-3; 7 nucleotides agree with TRBD1. The CDR3 is 15 amino acids. V shed 5 bases and J 0 bases; nucleotides not matched to a gene: 4. Germline assignment: CDR1 MNHNY and CDR2 SVGAGI (reference sequence). CDR3 nucleotides: TGTGCCAGCAGTATACAGGGGAACTCTGGAAACACCATATATTTT. Translating it yields CASSIQGNSGNTIYF.

The V gene is TRBV15, the J gene TRBJ2-1, with 10 positions matching TRBD2. The germline V gene has CDR1 LNHNV and CDR2 YYDKDF (reference sequence). This CDR3 region has 16 residues. With 5 bases clipped from V and 8 bases from J, the junction kept 12 bases outside the gene matches. As DNA, the CDR3 is TGTGCCACCAGCGCTCTAGCGGGAGTCAATGGGGATGAGCAGTTCTTC. Translated: CATSALAGVNGDEQFF.

This clone was seen only once. The chain employs TRBV7-8 and TRBJ1-2; D might be TRBD1 (5 bases). CDR1 SGHVS and CDR2 FQNEAQ come from the germline V gene. The CDR3 runs to 15 residues. V lost 5 bases to trimming and J lost 6 bases, with 19 bases between them. In nucleotides, the CDR3 is TGTGCCAGCAGCCCCATAGCTGGGGCAGGAGATGGCTACACCTTC. Translated: CASSPIAGAGDGYTF.

This chain uses TRBV9 with TRBJ2-3; possible D gene TRBD1, 6 bases. V was clipped by 0 bases and J by 7 bases, with 12 bases between them. The CDR3 has 14 amino acids. Per the germline V gene, CDR1 is SGDLS and CDR2 is YYNGEE. CDR3 DNA sequence: TGTGCCAGCAGCGTAGACAGGGTTAGACATACGCAGTATTTT. Its translation is CASSVDRVRHTQYF.

The V and J genes are TRBV29-1 and TRBJ1-3; no definite D call. V was clipped by 6 bases and J by 1 base, with 7 bases between them. Germline V gene lookup returns CDR1 SQVTM and CDR2 ANQGSEA. CDR3 length equals 12 residues. The CDR3 loop is CSVEESGNTIYF. CDR3 nucleotide sequence: TGCAGCGTCGAGGAATCTGGAAACACCATATATTTT. The complete variable domain, with remaining parts taken from reference TRBV29-1 and TRBJ1-3, reads SAVISQKPSRDICQRGTSLTIQCQVDSQVTMMFWYRQQPGQSLTLIATANQGSEATYESGFVIDKFPISRPNLTFSTLTVSNMSPEDSSIYLCSVEESGNTIYFGEGSWLTVV.

The chain uses TRBV5-1 and TRBJ2-7; the match to TRBD1 covers 9 bases. J lost 7 bases, V lost 2 bases, and 7 bases had no gene match. Germline CDR1 SGHRS, CDR2 YFSETQ. This CDR3 is built from 14 residues. In DNA, the CDR3 is TGCGCCAGCAGCTTTGAATACAGGGGGCGTGAGCAGTACTTC. Its protein is CASSFEYRGREQYF.